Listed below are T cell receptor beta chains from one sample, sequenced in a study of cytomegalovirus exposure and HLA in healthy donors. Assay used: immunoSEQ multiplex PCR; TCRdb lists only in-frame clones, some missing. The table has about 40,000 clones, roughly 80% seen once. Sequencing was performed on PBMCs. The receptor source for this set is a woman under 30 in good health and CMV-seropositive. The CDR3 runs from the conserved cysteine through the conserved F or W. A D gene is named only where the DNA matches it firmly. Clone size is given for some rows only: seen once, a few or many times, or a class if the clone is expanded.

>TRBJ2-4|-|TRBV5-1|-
CASSFTIGLKNIQYF
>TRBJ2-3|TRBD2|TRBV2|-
CASLGGPSGGLSSTDTQYF
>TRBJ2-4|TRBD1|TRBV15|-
CATSTGGRVGNIQYF
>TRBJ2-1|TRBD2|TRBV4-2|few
CASSQESGGANEQFF
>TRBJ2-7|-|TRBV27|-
CASSPRESNSYEQYF
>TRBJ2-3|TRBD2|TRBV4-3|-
CASSQEETSRGTQYF
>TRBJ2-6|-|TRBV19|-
CASSTWERVSSGANVLTF
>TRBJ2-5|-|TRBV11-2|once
CASSLDRVAEYF
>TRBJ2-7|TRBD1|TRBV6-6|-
CASSSGTGVPHEQYF
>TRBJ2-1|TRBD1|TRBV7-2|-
CASSIGGQGIDEQFF
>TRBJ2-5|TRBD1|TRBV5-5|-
CASSYSGTGGIRVGEQYF
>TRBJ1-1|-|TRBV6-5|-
CASSYSGGTEAFF
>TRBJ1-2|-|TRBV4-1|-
CASSHRQGFRYGYTF
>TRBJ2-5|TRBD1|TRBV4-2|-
CASSQPKTGTQETQYF
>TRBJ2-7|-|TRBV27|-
CASSSSIGPYEQYF
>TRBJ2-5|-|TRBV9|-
CASSVVGSTETQYF
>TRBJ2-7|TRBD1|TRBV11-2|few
CASTPRQGGSYEQYF
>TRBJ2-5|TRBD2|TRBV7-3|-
CASSLAGGVMATQYF
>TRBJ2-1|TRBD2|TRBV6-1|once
CASVMASGYNEQFF
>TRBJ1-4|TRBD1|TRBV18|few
CASQQGINEKLFF
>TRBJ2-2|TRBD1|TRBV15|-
CATSRDRQGAGGELFF
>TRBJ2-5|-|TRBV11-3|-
CASSFDRVGGQPGEQYF
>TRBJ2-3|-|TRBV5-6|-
CASSFRGSGHTQYF
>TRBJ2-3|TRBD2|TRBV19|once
CASSLTGLAGASQYF
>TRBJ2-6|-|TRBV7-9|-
CASSRHNAGANVLTF
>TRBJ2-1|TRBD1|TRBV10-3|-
CAISDGGQGTTYNEQFF
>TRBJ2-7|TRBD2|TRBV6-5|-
CASSSRLAGGHEQYF
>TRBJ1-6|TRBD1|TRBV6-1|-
CASSLGQGIDSPLHF
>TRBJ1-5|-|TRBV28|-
CASSWTRGRNQPQHF
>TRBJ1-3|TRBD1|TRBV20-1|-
CSLGGRNTIYF
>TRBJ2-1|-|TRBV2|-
CASSLRTVHNEQFF
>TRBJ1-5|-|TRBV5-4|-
CASSLGGGSQPQHF
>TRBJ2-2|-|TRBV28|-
CASRGGPDTGELFF
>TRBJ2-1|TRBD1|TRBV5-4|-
CASSAGQGPHNEQFF
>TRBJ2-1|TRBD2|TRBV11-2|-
CASSLVLAGGYEQFF
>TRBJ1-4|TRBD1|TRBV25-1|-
CASSPGQGGEKLFF
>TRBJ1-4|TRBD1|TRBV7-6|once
CASSSTGAAEKLFF
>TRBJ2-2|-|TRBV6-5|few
CASSYDTRGGGGELFF
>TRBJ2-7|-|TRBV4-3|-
CASSQAQGREQYF